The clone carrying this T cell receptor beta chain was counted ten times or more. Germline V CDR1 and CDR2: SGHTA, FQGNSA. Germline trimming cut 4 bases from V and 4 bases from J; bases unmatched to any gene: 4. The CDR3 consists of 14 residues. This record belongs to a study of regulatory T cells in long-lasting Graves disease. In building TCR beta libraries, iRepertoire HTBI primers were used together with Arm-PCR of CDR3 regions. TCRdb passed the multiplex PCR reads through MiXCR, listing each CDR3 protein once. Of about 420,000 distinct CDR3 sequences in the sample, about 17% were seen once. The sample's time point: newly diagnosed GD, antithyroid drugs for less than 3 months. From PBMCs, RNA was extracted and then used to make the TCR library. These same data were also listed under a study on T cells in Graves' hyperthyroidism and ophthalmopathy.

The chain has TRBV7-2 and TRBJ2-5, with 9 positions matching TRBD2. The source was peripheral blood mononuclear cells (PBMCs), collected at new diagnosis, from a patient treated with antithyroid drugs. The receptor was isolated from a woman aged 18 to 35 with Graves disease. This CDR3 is CASSSKAGGETQYF. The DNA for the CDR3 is TGTGCCAGCAGCTCCAAAGCGGGAGGAGAGACCCAGTACTTC. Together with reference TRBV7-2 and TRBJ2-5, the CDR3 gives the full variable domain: GAGVSQSPSNKVTEKGKDVELRCDPISGHTALYWYRQSLGQGLEFLIYFQGNSAPDKSGLPSDRFSAERTGGSVSTLTIQRTQQEDSAVYLCASSSKAGGETQYFGPGTRLLVL.